What follows is one TCR beta chain and its context. Antigen unknown. The sample comes from a study of monozygotic twins with inflammatory bowel disease. General study findings and limits: Patient repertoires may have gained variability from differing immunosuppressive treatments.

The CDR3 has 15 residues. Germline V CDR1 and CDR2: MDHEN, SYDVKM. Blood samples measuring approximately 2.4 ml were taken per donor. With the 5' RACE reads reprocessed, TCRdb shows one record per CDR3 protein and no DNA. The specimen's table records approximately 330,000 distinct CDR3 sequences. The rearrangement links TRBV28 to TRBJ1-5; as DNA is missing, the TRBD1 call by TCRdb cannot be tested. This TCR derives from a human donor with ulcerative colitis or Crohn's disease, or a healthy co-twin of an affected twin (not recorded which). Sequencing was carried out using blood. CDR3 amino acids: CASSWGQQGNQPQHF.